This T cell receptor beta chain was observed in a study of blood T cell repertoires in COVID-19. Study-level background: Collection of acute and convalescent COVID-19 samples took place in the United States, Italy and Spain. T cells, B-cell-depleted T cells, or PBMCs supplied cDNA or gDNA.

Per the authors' pipeline: Amplification of reference gene primers was used by the study to estimate nucleated cell counts. Clones were read by immunoSEQ multiplex PCR, and TCRdb kept only the in-frame ones, dropping some. The V and J calls and clone size are taken from that table; D and trimming were inferred from the DNA. Seen here are tens of thousands of clones, more than 80% observed once, and the top ten hold about 8%. After removal of 5 bases from V and 1 base from J, the junction contained 1 base not matched to a gene. Germline V gene sequence: CDR1 SNHLY, CDR2 FYNNEI. This CDR3 comprises 15 residues.

This TCR was sampled from a human donor in a cohort sampled during active COVID-19. The specimen sequenced was peripheral blood. The gene calls are TRBV2 and TRBJ2-2; TRBD1 matches at 10 bases. CDR3 region: CASSRDRGNTGELFF. CDR3 coding DNA: TGTGCCAGCAGTAGGGACAGGGGGAACACCGGGGAGCTGTTTTTT. Together with reference TRBV2 and TRBJ2-2, the CDR3 gives the full variable domain: EPEVTQTPSHQVTQMGQEVILRCVPISNHLYFYWYRQILGQKVEFLVSFYNNEISEKSEIFDDQFSVERPDGSNFTLKIRSTKLEDSAMYFCASSRDRGNTGELFFGEGSRLTVL.